These T cell receptor beta chains were read from a single sample in a study of shared clonotypes between healthy human individuals. TCRdb's table, derived via immunoSEQ multiplex PCR, lists solely in-frame clones and lacks some. The data contain 2 million to 2.5 million clones, 85% to 95% of them singletons. The sequenced sample consisted of naive CD4+ T cells from PBMCs. Receptors originate from a man aged 18 to 29 in good health. Some clones in this sample may be carry-over from other donors' samples. CDR3s include the opening cysteine and the closing phenylalanine or tryptophan. The D gene is left open where the match is weak. Size is stated for part of the rows, as once, few or many counts, or as a class when the clone is expanded.

clone_size: once
d_call: TRBD1
j_call: TRBJ2-3
v_call: TRBV28
cdr3_length: 18
cdr3_aa: CASSLAQGARASTDTQYF
cdr3_nt: TGTGCCAGCAGTTTAGCACAGGGGGCCCGAGCTAGCACAGATACGCAGTATTTT

clone_size: .
d_call: .
j_call: TRBJ2-3
v_call: TRBV9
cdr3_length: 13
cdr3_aa: CASSVAGVGTQYF
cdr3_nt: TGTGCCAGCAGCGTAGCTGGGGTAGGGACGCAGTATTTT

clone_size: .
d_call: TRBD1
j_call: TRBJ2-7
v_call: TRBV29-1
cdr3_length: 14
cdr3_aa: CSVVKGQALYEQYF
cdr3_nt: TGCAGCGTTGTAAAGGGACAGGCTCTCTACGAGCAGTACTTC

clone_size: .
d_call: .
j_call: TRBJ1-5
v_call: TRBV19
cdr3_length: 17
cdr3_aa: CASSIRWAALSNQPQHF
cdr3_nt: TGTGCCAGTAGTATAAGGTGGGCAGCCCTGAGCAATCAGCCCCAGCATTTT

clone_size: once
d_call: TRBD2
j_call: TRBJ2-1
v_call: TRBV5-1
cdr3_length: 15
cdr3_aa: CASSLETSGSDEQFF
cdr3_nt: TGCGCCAGCAGCTTGGAAACTAGCGGGAGCGATGAGCAGTTCTTC

clone_size: .
d_call: TRBD2
j_call: TRBJ2-7
v_call: TRBV10-3
cdr3_length: 16
cdr3_aa: CAISESALAGSYEQYF
cdr3_nt: TGTGCCATCAGTGAGTCCGCGCTAGCGGGCTCCTACGAGCAGTACTTC

clone_size: .
d_call: .
j_call: TRBJ1-1
v_call: TRBV29-1
cdr3_length: 13
cdr3_aa: CSVGAGVNTEAFF
cdr3_nt: TGCAGCGTGGGAGCGGGAGTGAACACTGAAGCTTTCTTT

clone_size: .
d_call: .
j_call: TRBJ1-3
v_call: TRBV6-6
cdr3_length: 16
cdr3_aa: CASSYSAGALGNTIYF
cdr3_nt: TGTGCCAGCAGTTACTCGGCGGGGGCTCTGGGAAACACCATATATTTT

clone_size: .
d_call: .
j_call: TRBJ2-7
v_call: TRBV6-5
cdr3_length: 15
cdr3_aa: CASRNPFSGNYEQYF
cdr3_nt: TGTGCCAGCAGGAACCCGTTTAGCGGTAACTACGAGCAGTACTTC

clone_size: .
d_call: TRBD2
j_call: TRBJ2-5
v_call: TRBV5-1
cdr3_length: 18
cdr3_aa: CASSLGLAGVGLVETQYF
cdr3_nt: TGCGCCAGCAGCTTGGGACTAGCGGGAGTAGGTTTGGTGGAGACCCAGTACTTC

clone_size: .
d_call: .
j_call: TRBJ2-2
v_call: TRBV9
cdr3_length: 15
cdr3_aa: CASSVDPGNTGELFF
cdr3_nt: TGTGCCAGCAGCGTAGATCCAGGGAACACCGGGGAGCTGTTTTTT

clone_size: .
d_call: .
j_call: TRBJ1-1
v_call: TRBV6-1
cdr3_length: 15
cdr3_aa: CASSDKRGGIPEAFF
cdr3_nt: TGTGCCAGCAGTGATAAGAGGGGGGGGATCCCTGAAGCTTTCTTT

clone_size: .
d_call: TRBD1
j_call: TRBJ2-2
v_call: TRBV5-6
cdr3_length: 17
cdr3_aa: CASRLSGQAANTGELFF
cdr3_nt: TGTGCCAGCAGGCTATCCGGACAGGCAGCGAACACCGGGGAGCTGTTTTTT

clone_size: .
d_call: .
j_call: TRBJ2-7
v_call: TRBV11-3
cdr3_length: 13
cdr3_aa: CASSLRGAGEQYF
cdr3_nt: TGTGCCAGCAGCTTAAGGGGCGCCGGGGAGCAGTACTTC

clone_size: .
d_call: TRBD2
j_call: TRBJ2-7
v_call: TRBV2
cdr3_length: 15
cdr3_aa: CASTTVGGDSYEQYF
cdr3_nt: TGTGCCAGCACCACGGTGGGAGGGGACTCCTACGAGCAGTACTTC

clone_size: .
d_call: .
j_call: TRBJ1-1
v_call: TRBV10-3
cdr3_length: 14
cdr3_aa: CAISVKGTSTEAFF
cdr3_nt: TGTGCCATCAGTGTCAAGGGGACGAGCACTGAAGCTTTCTTT

clone_size: .
d_call: TRBD1
j_call: TRBJ2-3
v_call: TRBV5-1
cdr3_length: 14
cdr3_aa: CASSAGQGPDTQYF
cdr3_nt: TGCGCCAGCAGCGCCGGACAGGGTCCAGATACGCAGTATTTT

clone_size: .
d_call: .
j_call: TRBJ2-5
v_call: TRBV21-1
cdr3_length: 15
cdr3_aa: CASSKAMGSLETQYF
cdr3_nt: TGTGCCAGCAGCAAAGCGATGGGCAGCTTAGAGACCCAGTACTTC

clone_size: .
d_call: .
j_call: TRBJ2-3
v_call: TRBV5-1
cdr3_length: 15
cdr3_aa: CASTLFASPTDTQYF
cdr3_nt: TGCGCCAGCACGCTTTTTGCCTCACCCACAGATACGCAGTATTTT

clone_size: .
d_call: .
j_call: TRBJ2-2
v_call: TRBV7-2
cdr3_length: 15
cdr3_aa: CASSLGRTNTGELFF
cdr3_nt: TGTGCCAGCAGCCTTGGGCGGACGAACACCGGGGAGCTGTTTTTT

clone_size: .
d_call: .
j_call: TRBJ1-5
v_call: TRBV7-6
cdr3_length: 14
cdr3_aa: CASSLGSRGQPQHF
cdr3_nt: TGTGCCAGCAGCTTAGGGTCTAGGGGTCAGCCCCAGCATTTT

clone_size: .
d_call: TRBD1
j_call: TRBJ1-1
v_call: TRBV7-2
cdr3_length: 16
cdr3_aa: CASSLVMGQPLTEAFF
cdr3_nt: TGTGCCAGCAGCTTAGTAATGGGACAGCCGCTCACTGAAGCTTTCTTT

clone_size: .
d_call: .
j_call: TRBJ1-1
v_call: TRBV11-2
cdr3_length: 15
cdr3_aa: CASSLRSGLNTEAFF
cdr3_nt: TGTGCCAGCAGCTTAAGATCAGGGCTGAACACTGAAGCTTTCTTT

clone_size: .
d_call: .
j_call: TRBJ2-7
v_call: TRBV5-5
cdr3_length: 15
cdr3_aa: CASSQGPTYIYEQYF
cdr3_nt: TGTGCCAGCAGCCAGGGACCGACGTATATCTACGAGCAGTACTTC

clone_size: .
d_call: TRBD1
j_call: TRBJ2-3
v_call: TRBV7-2
cdr3_length: 15
cdr3_aa: CASSPETGFTDTQYF
cdr3_nt: TGTGCCAGCAGCCCCGAGACAGGGTTCACAGATACGCAGTATTTT

clone_size: .
d_call: .
j_call: TRBJ1-2
v_call: TRBV7-2
cdr3_length: 13
cdr3_aa: CASSWGGVYGYTF
cdr3_nt: TGTGCCAGCAGCTGGGGGGGAGTCTATGGCTACACCTTC

clone_size: .
d_call: .
j_call: TRBJ2-5
v_call: TRBV4-1
cdr3_length: 15
cdr3_aa: CASSQDPPGTETQYF
cdr3_nt: TGCGCCAGCAGCCAAGATCCCCCAGGCACCGAGACCCAGTACTTC

clone_size: few
d_call: .
j_call: TRBJ1-1
v_call: TRBV30
cdr3_length: 13
cdr3_aa: CAWSVRMNTEAFF
cdr3_nt: TGTGCCTGGAGTGTACGGATGAACACTGAAGCTTTCTTT

clone_size: .
d_call: .
j_call: TRBJ1-5
v_call: TRBV30
cdr3_length: 15
cdr3_aa: CAWSVAAGFHQPQHF
cdr3_nt: TGTGCCTGGAGTGTGGCGGCAGGTTTCCATCAGCCCCAGCATTTT

clone_size: .
d_call: .
j_call: TRBJ2-1
v_call: TRBV29-1
cdr3_length: 17
cdr3_aa: CSVEGALGGPGHNEQFF
cdr3_nt: TGCAGCGTTGAAGGGGCGCTAGGAGGGCCGGGACACAATGAGCAGTTCTTC

clone_size: .
d_call: TRBD1
j_call: TRBJ1-1
v_call: TRBV5-5
cdr3_length: 15
cdr3_aa: CASSLTGTGNTEAFF
cdr3_nt: TGTGCCAGCAGTTTAACCGGGACAGGGAACACTGAAGCTTTCTTT

clone_size: .
d_call: TRBD2
j_call: TRBJ2-1
v_call: TRBV28
cdr3_length: 18
cdr3_aa: CASSLWATSGSSYNEQFF
cdr3_nt: TGTGCCAGCAGTTTATGGGCGACTAGCGGGAGCTCCTACAATGAGCAGTTCTTC